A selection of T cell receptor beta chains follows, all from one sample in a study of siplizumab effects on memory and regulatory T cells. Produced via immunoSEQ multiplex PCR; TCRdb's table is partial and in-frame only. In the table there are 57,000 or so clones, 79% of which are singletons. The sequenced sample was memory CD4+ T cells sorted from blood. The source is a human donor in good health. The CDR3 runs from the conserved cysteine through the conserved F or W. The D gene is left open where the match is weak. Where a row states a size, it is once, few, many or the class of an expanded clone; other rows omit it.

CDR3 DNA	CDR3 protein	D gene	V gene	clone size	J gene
TGTGCCAGCAGCTTAGACGTAGGGGACGGGGAGCTGTTTTTT	CASSLDVGDGELFF	-	TRBV7-3	-	TRBJ2-2
TGTGCCAGCAGCCCCGGGACGTCCCCTTGGGAGCAGTACTTC	CASSPGTSPWEQYF	-	TRBV28	-	TRBJ2-7
TGCAGCGTTGACTCGCTAGCGGCCTACAATGAGCAGTTCTTC	CSVDSLAAYNEQFF	TRBD2	TRBV29-1	-	TRBJ2-1
TGTGCCAGCAGTATACGGGACAGCTTAAATGAAAAACTGTTTTTT	CASSIRDSLNEKLFF	TRBD1	TRBV27	-	TRBJ1-4
TGTCTAACGGGGCGAACACAAGAGACCCAGTACTTC	CLTGRTQETQYF	-	TRBV28	-	TRBJ2-5
TGTGCCAGCTCTAGGACAGGGTTGTATGATGAAGCTTTCTTT	CASSRTGLYDEAFF	TRBD1	TRBV18	-	TRBJ1-1
TGTGCCAGCAGCTTAGCGCTGGCGGGGGGGCAAGAGACCCAGTACTTC	CASSLALAGGQETQYF	TRBD2	TRBV7-2	-	TRBJ2-5
TGTGCCAGTGGGGACAGGGGGGCTGGAAACACCATATATTTT	CASGDRGAGNTIYF	TRBD1	TRBV13	-	TRBJ1-3
TGTGCCAGCAGCTTGACGGGGCCCTATGGCTACACCTTC	CASSLTGPYGYTF	-	TRBV7-9	-	TRBJ1-2
TGTGCCAGTAGTATCCAAGACGGCCACTATGGCTACACCTTC	CASSIQDGHYGYTF	-	TRBV19	-	TRBJ1-2
TGTGCCAGCAGTTTAATATCCACCGGAGAGAACACTGAAGCTTTCTTT	CASSLISTGENTEAFF	-	TRBV27	-	TRBJ1-1
TGTGCCAGCAGCTTGGGCTCCCGAGGGAGGGAGAACGAGCAGTACTTC	CASSLGSRGRENEQYF	TRBD2	TRBV7-2	once	TRBJ2-7
TGCGCCAGCAGTAGTACTAGCTCGGGCGCCAAAAACATTCAGTACTTC	CASSSTSSGAKNIQYF	-	TRBV5-1	-	TRBJ2-4
TGTGCCAGCAGTGAAATATCAGGGATCGGCTACACCTTC	CASSEISGIGYTF	-	TRBV6-1	few	TRBJ1-2
TGTGCCAGCAGCTTAGCGTATAACGAGCAGTACTTC	CASSLAYNEQYF	-	TRBV7-9	-	TRBJ2-7
TGTGCCAGCAGCTTAACCCCCTTACTAGCGGGGGGTGAGCAGTTCTTC	CASSLTPLLAGGEQFF	TRBD2	TRBV7-3	-	TRBJ2-1
TGTGCCAGCAGCTTAGGGGCTAGCGGGGTACGTTACGAGCAGTACTTC	CASSLGASGVRYEQYF	TRBD2	TRBV7-2	-	TRBJ2-7
TGTGCCAGCAGCCACTCAGGGGGCAGCTCCTACAATGAGCAGTTCTTC	CASSHSGGSSYNEQFF	TRBD1	TRBV7-3	once	TRBJ2-1
TGCGCCAGCAGCTTGGGTAGCGTTGGGAATGAGCAGTTCTTC	CASSLGSVGNEQFF	-	TRBV5-1	-	TRBJ2-1
TGTGCCAGCAGTCCTCCAGGACAGTCAGGGGGCAATCAGCCCCAGCATTTT	CASSPPGQSGGNQPQHF	-	TRBV28	-	TRBJ1-5
TGTGCCAGCAGCATAGGACAGGGTTGGTACGAGCAGTACTTC	CASSIGQGWYEQYF	TRBD1	TRBV7-9	-	TRBJ2-7
TGTGCCAGCAGCTTACAGGGAGATTACAATGAGCAGTTCTTC	CASSLQGDYNEQFF	-	TRBV7-7	-	TRBJ2-1
TGCGCCAGCAGCTTGGTCGAGGACAAGTACTTC	CASSLVEDKYF	-	TRBV5-1	-	TRBJ2-5
TGTGCCAGCAGCCGCAATAGCGGGGGGAAATACAATGAGCAGTTCTTC	CASSRNSGGKYNEQFF	TRBD2	TRBV7-3	-	TRBJ2-1
TGCGCCAGCAGCTTGGGGTCGGAGCGGGAGACCCAGTACTTC	CASSLGSERETQYF	-	TRBV5-1	-	TRBJ2-5
TGTGCCAGCAGCCAAGATTACGGCAGCGAGAACACCGGGGAGCTGTTTTTT	CASSQDYGSENTGELFF	-	TRBV14	-	TRBJ2-2
TGCAGCGTTGCGTCCCCACCGGCTGATACGCAGTATTTT	CSVASPPADTQYF	-	TRBV29-1	few	TRBJ2-3
TGTGCCAGCTCCCAGTGGAGGGGCGCGGGTGAGGAGACCCAGTACTTC	CASSQWRGAGEETQYF	-	TRBV18	-	TRBJ2-5
TGTGCCAGCAGCCGAAGCCTTACCCTTACCTACGAGCAGTACTTC	CASSRSLTLTYEQYF	-	TRBV7-8	-	TRBJ2-7
TGTGCCAGCAACCGGTCTCCGCCACTCGAGCAGTACTTC	CASNRSPPLEQYF	-	TRBV6-1	once	TRBJ2-7
TGTGCCATGAAAGGGGGTTGGTCTGGAAACACCATATATTTT	CAMKGGWSGNTIYF	-	TRBV6-4	-	TRBJ1-3
TGTGCCAGTAGTATAGCTGGCGGGGGCCTCCTCAATGAGCAGTTCTTC	CASSIAGGGLLNEQFF	-	TRBV19	-	TRBJ2-1
TGTGCCAGCAGCGTAGAATTTAGTGAGCAGTTCTTC	CASSVEFSEQFF	-	TRBV9	once	TRBJ2-1
TGTGCCAGCAGGCGCCGTGGGCCCGGGGAGCTGTTTTTT	CASRRRGPGELFF	-	TRBV7-2	-	TRBJ2-2
TGTGCCAGCAGTGATTTTAGTACCGGAGGTGAAAAACTGTTTTTT	CASSDFSTGGEKLFF	-	TRBV25-1	-	TRBJ1-4
TGTGCCAGCACCCTATGGGGGTCGCAAAATAATGAGCAGTTCTTC	CASTLWGSQNNEQFF	-	TRBV9	-	TRBJ2-1